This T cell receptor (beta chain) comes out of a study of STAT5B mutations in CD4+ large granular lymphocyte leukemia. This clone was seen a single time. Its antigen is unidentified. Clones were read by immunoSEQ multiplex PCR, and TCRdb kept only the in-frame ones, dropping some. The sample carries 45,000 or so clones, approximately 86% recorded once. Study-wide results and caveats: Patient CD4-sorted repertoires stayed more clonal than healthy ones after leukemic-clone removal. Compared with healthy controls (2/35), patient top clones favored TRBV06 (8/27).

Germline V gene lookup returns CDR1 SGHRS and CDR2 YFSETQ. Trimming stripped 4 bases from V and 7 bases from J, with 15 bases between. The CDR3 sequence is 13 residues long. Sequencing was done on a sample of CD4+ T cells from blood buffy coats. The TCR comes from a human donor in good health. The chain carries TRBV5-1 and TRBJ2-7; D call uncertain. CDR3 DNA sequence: TGCGCCAGCAGCGATCCCCCCTTGGGTGAGCAGTACTTC. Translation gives CASSDPPLGEQYF.